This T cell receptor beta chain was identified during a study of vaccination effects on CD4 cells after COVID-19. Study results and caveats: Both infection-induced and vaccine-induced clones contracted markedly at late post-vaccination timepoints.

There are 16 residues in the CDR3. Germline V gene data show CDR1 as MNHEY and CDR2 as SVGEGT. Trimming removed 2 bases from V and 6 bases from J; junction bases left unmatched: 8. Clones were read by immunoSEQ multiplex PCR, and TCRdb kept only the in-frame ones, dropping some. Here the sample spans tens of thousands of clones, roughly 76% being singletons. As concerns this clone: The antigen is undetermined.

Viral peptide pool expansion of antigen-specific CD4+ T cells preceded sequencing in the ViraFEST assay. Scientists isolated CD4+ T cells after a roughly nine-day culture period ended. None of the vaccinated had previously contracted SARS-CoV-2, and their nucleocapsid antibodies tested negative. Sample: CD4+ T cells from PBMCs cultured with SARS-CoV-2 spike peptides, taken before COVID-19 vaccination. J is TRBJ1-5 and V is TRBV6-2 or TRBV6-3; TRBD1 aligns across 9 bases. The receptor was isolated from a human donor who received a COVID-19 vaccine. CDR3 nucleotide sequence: TGTGCCAGCAGTTACCCCGGACAGGGGAGATTTCAGCCCCAGCATTTT. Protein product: CASSYPGQGRFQPQHF.